These 11 T cell receptor beta chains share one sample of origin, sequenced in a study of blood T cell repertoires in COVID-19. Libraries were prepared by immunoSEQ multiplex PCR; TCRdb keeps only in-frame clonotypes and omits some of them. The repertoire has about 190,000 clones, around 80% of them found once; the top ten carry 9.5% to 15%. The sequencing sample was made of peripheral blood. Every receptor here comes from a woman aged 50 to 60 with acute or convalescent COVID-19.

The chain has TRBV29-1 and TRBJ1-2; possible D gene TRBD1, 5 bases. This CDR3 comprises 13 residues. Deletions cut 5 bases from V and 7 bases from J, with 17 bases between. Germline V gene data show CDR1 as SQVTM and CDR2 as ANQGSEA. CDR3 DNA sequence: TGCAGCGTTTCCTCTAGTGGGGACTCTGGCTACACCTTC. Translating gives CSVSSSGDSGYTF.

The chain combines TRBV6-5 with TRBJ1-1; maybe TRBD1 (6 bases). This CDR3 region has 14 residues. Germline V gene lookup returns CDR1 MNHEY and CDR2 SVGAGI. Trimming took 6 bases from V and 2 from J, leaving 13 bases between them. CDR3 protein: CASSWGGSNTEAFF. The DNA of the CDR3 is TGTGCCAGCAGCTGGGGGGGCTCTAACACTGAAGCTTTCTTT.

The chain couples TRBV6-5 to TRBJ2-7, with TRBD1 identical over 7 bases. The CDR3 is 14 residues long. J was trimmed by 3 bases and V by 6 bases; bases with no gene match: 8. CDR1 is MNHEY and CDR2 is SVGAGI in the germline V gene. CDR3 nucleotide sequence: TGTGCCAGCAGGCGGAACAGGGGAATCTACGAGCAGTACTTC. Translating it yields CASRRNRGIYEQYF.

The chain links TRBV19 to TRBJ2-1, with 12 bases that match TRBD2. CDR3 size: 14 residues. V lost 4 bases to trimming and J lost 9 bases; unmatched junction nucleotides: 4. Germline CDR1 and CDR2: LNHDA and SQIVND (reference sequence). The chain's CDR3 is CASSNLAGGSEQFF. Here the CDR3 DNA reads TGTGCCAGTAGTAACCTAGCGGGAGGGAGTGAGCAGTTCTTC.

This chain uses TRBV5-6 with TRBJ2-2; tentatively, D is TRBD2 (7 bases). The CDR3 is 15 amino acids. The V gene lost 0 bases and the J gene lost 6 bases, with 12 bases spanning the gap. Germline values: CDR1 SGHDT, CDR2 YYEEEE. The CDR3 here is CASSLAGGLAGELFF. The CDR3, as DNA: TGTGCCAGCAGCTTGGCGGGGGGCCTGGCCGGGGAGCTGTTTTTT.

This chain links TRBV18 with TRBJ2-1, with 9 nucleotides matching TRBD2. The CDR3 runs 14 residues. Trimming cost V 2 bases and J 7 bases; bases outside gene matches: 3. Germline V gene lookup returns CDR1 KGHSH and CDR2 LQKENI. CDR3 amino acids: CASSPGREGNEQFF. CDR3 nucleotides: TGTGCCAGCTCACCAGGGCGGGAGGGAAATGAGCAGTTCTTC. Full variable domain (rest looked up from reference TRBV18 and TRBJ2-1): NAGVMQNPRHLVRRRGQEARLRCSPMKGHSHVYWYRQLPEEGLKFMVYLQKENIIDESGMPKERFSAEFPKEGPSILRIQQVVRGDSAAYFCASSPGREGNEQFFGPGTRLTVL.

This chain links TRBV5-1 with TRBJ1-1, with D unresolved. Germline V lookup: CDR1 SGHRS, CDR2 YFSETQ. Trimming removed 0 bases at V and 4 bases at J, with 4 bases between. CDR3 length: 12 amino acids. The DNA for the CDR3 is TGCGCCAGCAGCTTGGCACTCACTGAAGCTTTCTTT. Its translation is CASSLALTEAFF.

V gene TRBV19 combines with J gene TRBJ2-7; 7 nucleotides line up with TRBD2. CDR3 length equals 14 residues. The V gene end was trimmed by 3 bases and the J gene end by 3 bases; junction bases not matched to a gene: 5. The germline CDR1 and CDR2 sequences are LNHDA and SQIVND (reference sequence). The CDR3 region is CASSIFAGVYEQYF. DNA of the CDR3: TGTGCCAGTAGTATCTTTGCGGGAGTCTACGAGCAGTACTTC.

The V and J genes are TRBV6-5 and TRBJ1-5, with D perhaps TRBD1 (5 bases). This CDR3 is built from 14 residues. Between the trimmed V and J ends, which lost 4 bases and 4 bases, there was a span of 11 bases. CDR1 and CDR2 from the germline V gene are MNHEY and SVGAGI. In DNA, the CDR3 is TGTGCCAGCAGTTCCAGGGTCCTAAATCAGCCCCAGCATTTT. Amino acid sequence: CASSSRVLNQPQHF.

The rearrangement joins TRBV18 to TRBJ2-7, with TRBD1 matching 8 bases. CDR1 KGHSH and CDR2 LQKENI come from the germline V gene. The CDR3 loop spans 15 amino acids. The trim removed 3 bases at V and 0 bases at J, leaving 4 bases unmatched. The CDR3 DNA reads TGTGCCAGCTCACCCTCCGGGACAGGCTCCTACGAGCAGTACTTC. Translation: CASSPSGTGSYEQYF.

The rearrangement links TRBV11-3 to TRBJ2-4; no reliable D call. The CDR3 consists of 12 residues. CDR1 is SGHNT, CDR2 YENEEA, per germline. V lost 4 bases to trimming and J lost 6 bases, with 7 bases between them. CDR3 loop: CASSSQANIQYF. The CDR3 DNA sequence: TGTGCCAGCAGCTCCCAAGCAAACATTCAGTACTTC.